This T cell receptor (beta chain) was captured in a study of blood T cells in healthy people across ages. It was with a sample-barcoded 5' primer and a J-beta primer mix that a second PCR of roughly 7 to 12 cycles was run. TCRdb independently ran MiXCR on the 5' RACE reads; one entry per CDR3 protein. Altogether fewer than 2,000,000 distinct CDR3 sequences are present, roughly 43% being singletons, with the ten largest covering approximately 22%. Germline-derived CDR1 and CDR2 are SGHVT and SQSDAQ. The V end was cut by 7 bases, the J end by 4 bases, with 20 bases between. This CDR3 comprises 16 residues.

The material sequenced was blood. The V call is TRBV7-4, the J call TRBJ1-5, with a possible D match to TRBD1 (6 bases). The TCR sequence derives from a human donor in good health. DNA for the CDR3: TGTGCCAGCACCGAGACAGGTACCAGCGCGAATCAGCCCCAGCATTTT. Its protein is CASTETGTSANQPQHF.